Sequencing of this T cell receptor beta chain was carried out in a study of blood T cell repertoires in COVID-19. Study at large: Collection of acute and convalescent COVID-19 samples took place in the United States, Italy and Spain.

Per the study methods: Estimates of nucleated cell counts were drawn from the amplification of reference gene primers. Some clones are missing from TCRdb's copy, which holds only in-frame ones; the method was immunoSEQ multiplex PCR. That table furnishes V, J and clone size, whereas the DNA furnished D and trimming. Of roughly 150,000 clones in the sample, more than 80% were seen once. The CDR3 contains 15 residues. The V and J ends lost 4 bases and 3 bases, in that order; junction bases with no gene match: 3. The germline CDR1 and CDR2 sequences are SGHNT and YENEEA. This receptor was taken from a man younger than 35 with COVID-19, enrolled during active disease. The specimen was peripheral blood. The chain employs TRBV11-3 and TRBJ1-3; 10 positions agree with TRBD1. The CDR3 reads CASSSGTGVGNTIYF. In DNA form, the CDR3 reads TGTGCCAGCAGCTCCGGGACAGGGGTTGGAAACACCATATATTTT.